This TCR beta chain derives from a study of blood T cell repertoires in COVID-19. The overall study: The United States, Italy and Spain were the sources of the acute and convalescent COVID-19 samples. From T cells, B-cell-depleted T cells, or PBMCs came the material, which was cDNA or gDNA.

Assay: immunoSEQ multiplex PCR; the TCRdb copy retains only in-frame clones and omits some. In the table there are hundreds of thousands of clones, about 88% of which are singletons. The clonotype originates from a woman between 40 and 50 years old who had recovered from COVID-19. The sample consisted of PBMCs or T cells enriched from blood (not recorded which).

The CDR3 sequence is CASRPDRDGGSPLHF. CDR3 sequence (DNA): TGTGCCAGCAGACCGGACAGGGATGGGGGCTCACCCCTCCACTTT. The rearrangement joins TRBV18 to TRBJ1-6; 8 bases match TRBD1. The CDR3 length is 15 residues. Germline V gene data show CDR1 as KGHSH and CDR2 as LQKENI. The trim removed 8 bases at V and 10 bases at J, leaving 13 bases unmatched.